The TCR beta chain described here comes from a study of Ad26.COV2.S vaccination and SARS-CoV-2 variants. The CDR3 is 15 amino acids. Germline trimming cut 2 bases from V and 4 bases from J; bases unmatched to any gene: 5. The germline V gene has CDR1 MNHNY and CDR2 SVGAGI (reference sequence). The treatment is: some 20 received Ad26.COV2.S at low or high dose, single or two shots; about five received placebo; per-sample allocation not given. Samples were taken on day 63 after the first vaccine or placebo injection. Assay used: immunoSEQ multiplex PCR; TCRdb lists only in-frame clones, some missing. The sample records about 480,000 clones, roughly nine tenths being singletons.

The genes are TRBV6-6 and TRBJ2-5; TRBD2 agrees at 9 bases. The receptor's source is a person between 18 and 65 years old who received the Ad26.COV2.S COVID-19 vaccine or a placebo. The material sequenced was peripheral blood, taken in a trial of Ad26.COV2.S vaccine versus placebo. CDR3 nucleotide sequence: TGTGCCAGCAGTTACGAAGGGACTAGCAGAGAGACCCAGTACTTC. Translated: CASSYEGTSRETQYF.